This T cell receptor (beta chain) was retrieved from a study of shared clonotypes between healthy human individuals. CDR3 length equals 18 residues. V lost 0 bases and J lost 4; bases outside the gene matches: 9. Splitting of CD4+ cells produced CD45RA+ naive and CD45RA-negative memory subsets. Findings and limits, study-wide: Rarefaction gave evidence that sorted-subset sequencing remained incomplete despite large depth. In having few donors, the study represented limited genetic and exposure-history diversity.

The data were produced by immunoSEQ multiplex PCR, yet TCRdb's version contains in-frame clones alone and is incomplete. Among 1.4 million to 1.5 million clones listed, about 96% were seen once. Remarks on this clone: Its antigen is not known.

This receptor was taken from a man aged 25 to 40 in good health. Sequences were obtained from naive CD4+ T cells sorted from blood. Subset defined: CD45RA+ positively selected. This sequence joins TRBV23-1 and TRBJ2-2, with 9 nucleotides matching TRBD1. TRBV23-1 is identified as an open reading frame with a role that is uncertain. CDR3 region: CASSQSYGTGYGTGELFF. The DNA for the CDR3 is TGCGCCAGCAGTCAATCTTACGGGACAGGGTATGGCACCGGGGAGCTGTTTTTT.